Listed below are T cell receptor beta chains from one sample, sequenced in a study of blood T cell repertoires in COVID-19. Clones were sequenced by immunoSEQ multiplex PCR, and TCRdb holds only the in-frame ones, with some missing. The sample includes around 100,000 clones, approximately 89% of them seen just once. Input material: peripheral blood. These receptor sequences come from a man between 40 and 49 years old with acute or convalescent COVID-19. CDR3s include the opening cysteine and the closing phenylalanine or tryptophan.

v_call	cdr3_length	cdr3_aa
TRBV7-2	15	CASSLGGGENTEAFF
TRBV10-3	14	CAIRTTGIGNTIYF
TRBV28	15	CASSLPGQANQPQHF
TRBV5-1	14	CASSLVASGFEQFF
TRBV15	16	CATSKTSGRGTYEQYF
TRBV19	15	CASTLAGASTGELFF
TRBV5-6	16	CASSRWTGIGNQPQHF
TRBV2	14	CASRQAATNEKLFF
TRBV29-1	11	CSALTVGEQFF
TRBV7-6	16	CASSLGTALYQETQYF
TRBV6-5	14	CASSRDRDNSPLHF
TRBV7-8	15	CASSLYRDSSQPQHF
TRBV2	14	CASSTGLENTEAFF
TRBV5-1	17	CASSPDRQNSPSYGYTF
TRBV10-3	20	CAISDITGGEAGGHDSEQFF
TRBV6-5	15	CASIGLAGYFNEQFF
TRBV6-2/TRBV6-3	13	CASSVPDTYGYTF
TRBV7-2	14	CASSLSGPTDTQYF
TRBV11-2	13	CASSRESNQPQHF
TRBV4-3	15	CASSQEVQRITEAFF
TRBV6-6	13	CASRRTGNTEAFF
TRBV18	14	CASSLGTSGYEQYF
TRBV5-1	16	CASSFTSGSSYNEQFF